The 26 T cell receptor beta chains given below trace back to one sample, sequenced in a study of CD8 T cells in ankylosing spondylitis. TCRdb used MiXCR to reprocess the 5' RACE reads, holding one entry per CDR3 protein. Of nearly 250,000 distinct CDR3 sequences listed, approximately 30% are singletons. Specimen: blood, either unsorted or a sorted T cell fraction (not recorded which). The receptors derive from a male donor with ankylosing spondylitis or in good health (not recorded which).

A remark on this clonotype: A much larger clone lies a single base off, so this may be a read error. The chain carries TRBV6-5 and TRBJ2-7; D is tentatively TRBD1 or TRBD2 (6 bases each). CDR3 length: 15 amino acids. Germline assignment: CDR1 MNHEY and CDR2 SVGAGI. CDR3 nucleotide sequence: TGTGCCAGCCGTTACTCGGGAGAGGGGGCCTACGAGCAGTACTTC. Encoded protein: CASRYSGEGAYEQYF.

This clonotype was observed a few times. The chain recombines TRBV5-6 with TRBJ1-2, with D possibly matching TRBD1 (5 bases). Germline-derived CDR1 and CDR2 are SGHDT and YYEEEE. This CDR3 spans 16 amino acids. Trimming left V 3 bases short and J 4 bases short, with 19 bases between. CDR3 bases: TGTGCCAGCAGCTATAAGACAGCAGAACTCCGCTATGGCTACACCTTC. Amino acid sequence: CASSYKTAELRYGYTF.

V is TRBV12-3 or TRBV12-4 and J is TRBJ1-5; 7 nucleotides align to TRBD1. Trimming at V came to 6 bases and at J to 0 bases, leaving 8 bases not matched to a gene. CDR3 length equals 16 residues. The CDR3 protein is CASSPGDSYSNQPQHF. In DNA form, the CDR3 reads TGTGCCAGCAGCCCGGGGGACAGCTATAGCAATCAGCCCCAGCATTTT.

CDR3 residues: CASSQGQNTGELFF. The CDR3, as DNA: TGCGCCAGCAGCCAAGGACAGAACACCGGGGAGCTGTTTTTT. The rearrangement links TRBV5-1 to TRBJ2-2; TRBD1 might be the D (5 bases). Per germline, CDR1 SGHRS and CDR2 YFSETQ. The CDR3 has 14 amino acids. V lost 4 bases and J lost 1, with 8 bases in between.

CDR3 DNA: TGTGCCAGCAGCTTAGTTGTAGGGGTAAATCAGCCCCAGCATTTT. It is translated as CASSLVVGVNQPQHF. The chain carries TRBV7-6 and TRBJ1-5; tentatively, D is TRBD1 (5 bases). Germline lookup yields CDR1 SGHVS and CDR2 FNYEAQ. V was cut by 1 base and J by 4 bases, with 11 bases left in between. The CDR3 contains 15 residues.

The CDR3 is CASSGGIDSTDTQYF. The CDR3 DNA reads TGTGCCAGCAGCGGGGGAATTGACAGCACAGATACGCAGTATTTT. V gene TRBV5-4 combines with J gene TRBJ2-3, with D perhaps assigned TRBD1 or TRBD2 (5 bases each). The CDR3 has 15 residues. V was shortened by 4 bases and J by 0 bases, with 12 bases between the two germline ends. Germline loops: CDR1 SGHNT, CDR2 YYREEE (reference sequence).

This clonotype was recorded a few times. V gene TRBV3-1 combines with J gene TRBJ1-2, with 10 bases aligning to TRBD1. This CDR3 comprises 13 residues. CDR1 LGHDT and CDR2 YNNKEL come from the germline V gene (reference sequence). The ends lost 4 bases at V and 6 bases at J; junction bases unmatched: 2. The CDR3 DNA reads TGTGCCAGCAGCCCGGGACAGGGGAATGGCTACACCTTC. Translated: CASSPGQGNGYTF.

This clonotype was detected only a few times. The chain is built from TRBV6-1 and TRBJ2-3; 12 bases agree with TRBD1. The CDR3 is 17 amino acids. V was clipped by 5 bases and J by 7 bases; unmatched bases: 13. Germline V gives CDR1 MNHNS, CDR2 SASEGT. CDR3 in DNA: TGTGCCAGCAGTCGAAACCTCCGGGACAGGGGGCTAAATACGCAGTATTTT. Residues: CASSRNLRDRGLNTQYF.

This clonotype was seen a few times. The rearrangement joins TRBV6-5 to TRBJ2-5, with 7 bases matching TRBD2. Germline V gene data show CDR1 as MNHEY and CDR2 as SVGAGI. The J segment lost 4 bases and the V segment lost 0 bases, leaving 2 bases of the junction unmatched. This CDR3 is 14 amino acids long. CDR3 sequence (DNA): TGTGCCAGCAGTTACTCGTGGGGGGGAGAGACCCAGTACTTC. It specifies CASSYSWGGETQYF.

This clonotype was seen a handful of times. In nucleotides, the CDR3 is TGCAGTGCTACCTCAGGGGAGGAGGGCCAAGAGACCCAGTACTTC. It codes for CSATSGEEGQETQYF. The chain has TRBV20-1 and TRBJ2-5; D possibly uses TRBD1 or TRBD2 (6 bases each). Trimming cost V 4 bases and J 1 base, with 16 bases left between them. Germline CDR1 is DFQATT and CDR2 is SNEGSKA (reference sequence). This CDR3 spans 15 amino acids.

This clonotype was counted a few times. The V gene is TRBV12-3 or TRBV12-4, the J gene TRBJ2-5, with unresolved D. This CDR3 is 14 amino acids long. Trimming took 1 base from V and 5 from J, leaving 11 bases between them. CDR3 sequence (DNA): TGTGCCAGCAGTTTAGTCCCCTCGGCGGAGACCCAGTACTTC. Protein: CASSLVPSAETQYF.

The chain couples TRBV7-8 to TRBJ2-2; a weak D match, TRBD2 (5 bases). Germline V gene lookup returns CDR1 SGHVS and CDR2 FQNEAQ. Trimming removed 3 bases at V and 0 bases at J, with 14 bases between. The CDR3 totals 17 residues. CDR3 sequence: CASSFPLQDSNTGELFF. The CDR3 DNA is TGTGCCAGCAGCTTCCCCCTCCAGGACTCGAACACCGGGGAGCTGTTTTTT. Full variable domain (outside the CDR3, taken from reference TRBV7-8 and TRBJ2-2): GAGVSQSPRYKVAKRGQDVALRCDPISGHVSLFWYQQALGQGPEFLTYFQNEAQLDKSGLPSDRFFAERPEGSVSTLKIQRTQQEDSAVYLCASSFPLQDSNTGELFFGEGSRLTVL.

In DNA form, the CDR3 reads TGTGCCAGCAGCTTAGCGGTGCCCGGAGGAGGCTACACCTTC. It yields the protein CASSLAVPGGGYTF. The chain links TRBV7-2 to TRBJ1-2; D remains ambiguous. CDR3 length: 14 residues. Per germline, CDR1 SGHTA and CDR2 FQGNSA. Trimming took off 0 bases at V and 8 bases at J, with 13 bases between the two ends.

This chain uses TRBV5-5 with TRBJ2-7; D remains ambiguous. Germline V gene lookup returns CDR1 SGHKS and CDR2 YYEKEE (reference sequence). Trimming shortened V by 3 bases and J by 4 bases, and 8 bases separated the two germline ends. This CDR3 is 12 amino acids long. CDR3 loop: CASSWVGYEQYF. The CDR3, as DNA: TGTGCCAGCAGCTGGGTCGGGTACGAGCAGTACTTC.

The CDR3 sequence is CSARDLGGSGNQPQHF. In DNA, the CDR3 is TGCAGTGCTAGAGATCTGGGCGGAAGCGGTAATCAGCCCCAGCATTTT. This sequence joins TRBV20-1 and TRBJ1-5; D is ambiguous. V lost 0 bases and J 4 bases, leaving 16 bases between the germline ends. Germline CDR1 is DFQATT and CDR2 is SNEGSKA (reference sequence). There are 16 residues in the CDR3.

This clonotype was counted between two and nine times. The rearrangement uses TRBV18 and TRBJ2-7; D gene ambiguous. The germline V gene has CDR1 KGHSH and CDR2 LQKENI. Trimming shortened V by 3 bases and J by 1 base, and 7 bases separated the two germline ends. The CDR3 is made up of 13 amino acids. Written as DNA, the CDR3 is TGTGCCAGCTCACCGGGCAAATCCTACGAGCAGTACTTC. Amino acids: CASSPGKSYEQYF.

The CDR3 DNA sequence: TGCAGCGTTGAAAAGGCAGGTCCGGCTTATGGCTACACCTTC. It encodes CSVEKAGPAYGYTF. The rearrangement uses TRBV29-1 and TRBJ1-2; unclear D gene. CDR3 size: 14 residues. V lost 2 bases and J 5 bases, leaving 15 bases between the germline ends. CDR1 and CDR2 (germline): SQVTM, ANQGSEA.

This clonotype was seen a few times. J is TRBJ2-3 and V is TRBV7-2; D possibly corresponds to TRBD2 (7 bases). V gave up 1 base and J gave up 8 bases, with 16 bases separating them. Germline-derived CDR1 and CDR2 are SGHTA and FQGNSA. This CDR3 region has 15 residues. The CDR3 reads CASSLESGGGGTQYF. Here the CDR3 DNA reads TGTGCCAGCAGCTTAGAGTCGGGGGGCGGAGGTACGCAGTATTTT.

V and J are TRBV28 and TRBJ2-3, with D maybe TRBD1 (5 bases). The CDR3 contains 14 residues. V lost 3 bases, J lost 1 base, and 8 bases lay in between. The germline CDR1 and CDR2 sequences are MDHEN and SYDVKM. The CDR3 sequence: CASSFDRRTDTQYF. The CDR3 coding sequence is TGTGCCAGCAGTTTCGACAGACGCACAGATACGCAGTATTTT.

This sequence joins TRBV4-2 and TRBJ1-4; D gene uncertain. Trimming removed 9 bases at V and 0 bases at J, with 8 bases between. Germline CDR1 LGHNA, CDR2 YNFKEQ. The CDR3 extends over 13 amino acids. The CDR3 region is CASFRTTNEKLFF. CDR3 nucleotide sequence: TGTGCCAGTTTCAGGACAACTAATGAAAAACTGTTTTTT.

The J gene is TRBJ2-2, the V gene TRBV4-2, with 7 bases fitting TRBD2. This CDR3 has 13 residues. Germline CDR1 reads LGHNA; CDR2 reads YNFKEQ. V dropped 1 base and J dropped 7; count of bases not matched to a gene: 0. Written as DNA, the CDR3 is TGTGCCAGCAGCCAAGCGGGGGGCGGGGAGCTGTTTTTT. Its protein is CASSQAGGGELFF.

This clonotype showed up just a few times. The chain is built from TRBV5-1 and TRBJ1-3; tentatively, D is TRBD1 (5 bases). CDR1 SGHRS and CDR2 YFSETQ come from the germline V gene. V shed 10 bases and J shed 4 bases, with 18 bases lying between them. The CDR3 has 14 amino acids. CDR3 sequence reads: CAPILGTCGNTIYF. The CDR3 DNA reads TGCGCCCCAATTTTGGGGACCTGCGGAAACACCATATATTTT.

In this sample, this clonotype turned up a few times. The chain joins TRBV5-1 to TRBJ2-7, with 10 bases fitting TRBD1. Germline loops: CDR1 SGHRS, CDR2 YFSETQ. This CDR3 is 14 amino acids long. J was trimmed by 2 bases and V by 3 bases; bases with no gene match: 2. The CDR3: CASSWGQGPYEQYF. The CDR3 nucleotides read TGCGCCAGCAGCTGGGGACAGGGGCCCTACGAGCAGTACTTC. Full variable domain (rest looked up from reference TRBV5-1 and TRBJ2-7): KAGVTQTPRYLIKTRGQQVTLSCSPISGHRSVSWYQQTPGQGLQFLFEYFSETQRNKGNFPGRFSGRQFSNSRSEMNVSTLELGDSALYLCASSWGQGPYEQYFGPGTRLTVT.

This rearrangement joins TRBV11-2 to TRBJ2-7; 11 bases are a match to TRBD1. This CDR3 comprises 15 residues. V shed 4 bases, J shed 3 bases, and the junction held 5 bases outside the gene matches. The V gene's germline CDR1 is SGHAT and CDR2 FQNNGV. CDR3 coding DNA: TGTGCCAGCAGCTCCGGACAGGGGGCCATCTACGAGCAGTACTTC. Translation gives CASSSGQGAIYEQYF.

This clonotype was found a few times. The V and J genes are TRBV6-5 and TRBJ2-1, with D perhaps matching TRBD2 (6 bases). V gave up 2 bases and J gave up 0 bases, with 20 bases separating them. CDR1 and CDR2 from the germline V gene are MNHEY and SVGAGI. This CDR3 spans 19 amino acids. This chain's CDR3 is CASSYGTASEPSSYNEQFF. The CDR3 bases are TGTGCCAGCAGTTACGGAACCGCTAGCGAGCCAAGCTCCTACAATGAGCAGTTCTTC.

This chain links TRBV9 with TRBJ2-7; possibly TRBD1 for D (5 bases). Trimming removed 4 bases from V and 5 bases from J, with 19 bases in between. The V gene's germline CDR1 is SGDLS and CDR2 YYNGEE. The CDR3 spans 15 residues. CDR3 sequence (DNA): TGTGCCAGCAGCCCCGCCGGCAGGGCAAGCAACGAGCAGTACTTC. As protein: CASSPAGRASNEQYF.